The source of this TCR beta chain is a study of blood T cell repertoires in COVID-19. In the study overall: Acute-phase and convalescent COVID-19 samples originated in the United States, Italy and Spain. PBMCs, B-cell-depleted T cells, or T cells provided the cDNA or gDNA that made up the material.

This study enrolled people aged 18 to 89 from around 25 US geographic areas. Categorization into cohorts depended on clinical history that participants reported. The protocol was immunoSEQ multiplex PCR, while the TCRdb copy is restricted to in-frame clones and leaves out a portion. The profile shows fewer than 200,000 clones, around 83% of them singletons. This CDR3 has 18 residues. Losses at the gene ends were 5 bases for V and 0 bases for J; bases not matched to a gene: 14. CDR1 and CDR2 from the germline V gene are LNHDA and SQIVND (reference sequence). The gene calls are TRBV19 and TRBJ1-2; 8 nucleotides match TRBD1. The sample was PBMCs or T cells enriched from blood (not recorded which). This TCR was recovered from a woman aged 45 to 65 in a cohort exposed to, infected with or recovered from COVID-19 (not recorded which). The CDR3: CASSPLNGQGAANYGYTF. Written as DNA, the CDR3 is TGTGCCAGTAGTCCCCTTAACGGGCAGGGGGCTGCTAACTATGGCTACACCTTC.